Listed below are T cell receptor beta chains from one sample, sequenced in a study of blood T cell repertoires in COVID-19. The protocol was immunoSEQ multiplex PCR, while the TCRdb copy is restricted to in-frame clones and leaves out a portion. The sample contains roughly 480,000 clones, about 91% of which appear only once. The specimen sequenced was peripheral blood. The receptors here all came from a young man with COVID-19, enrolled during active disease. Each CDR3 is given with its conserved first and last residue. D genes are given only for firm matches. Clone size is not always given. Where it is, it says once, few, many or a class for expanded clones.

D gene	clone size	V gene	J gene	CDR3 protein	CDR3 DNA
TRBD1	-	TRBV25-1	TRBJ1-2	CASATGRVKGYTF	TGTGCCAGCGCGACAGGGAGAGTGAAGGGCTACACCTTC
-	-	TRBV6-5	TRBJ2-7	CASGLTGEAYEQYF	TGTGCCAGCGGTCTAACGGGGGAGGCCTACGAGCAGTACTTC
-	-	TRBV7-3	TRBJ2-1	CASSLTSGLESFF	TGTGCCAGCAGCTTAACTAGCGGCCTAGAGTCGTTCTTC
-	-	TRBV15	TRBJ2-7	CATSRDYGQGPYEQYF	TGTGCCACCAGCAGAGATTATGGGCAGGGCCCCTACGAGCAGTACTTC
-	-	TRBV29-1	TRBJ1-1	CSGLGRGNTEAFF	TGCAGCGGCCTAGGTAGGGGGAACACTGAAGCTTTCTTT
TRBD1	-	TRBV3-1/TRBV3-2	TRBJ2-7	CASHAGTGAAYEQYF	TGTGCCAGCCATGCCGGGACAGGGGCCGCCTACGAGCAGTACTTC
-	-	TRBV6-6	TRBJ1-3	CASRKTGSSGNTIYF	TGTGCCAGCAGGAAGACGGGGAGCTCTGGAAACACCATATATTTT
TRBD1	few	TRBV7-8	TRBJ2-7	CASSPYPGTVRYEQYF	TGTGCCAGCAGCCCTTACCCCGGGACAGTCCGTTACGAGCAGTACTTC
-	-	TRBV7-9	TRBJ1-3	CASTGGFGNTIYF	TGTGCCAGCACCGGGGGCTTTGGAAACACCATATATTTT
-	-	TRBV15	TRBJ1-2	CATSMLQGGGYTF	TGTGCCACCAGCATGCTACAGGGTGGGGGCTACACCTTC
TRBD1	-	TRBV19	TRBJ1-2	CASSPGTGGNYGYTF	TGTGCCAGTAGTCCTGGGACAGGGGGGAACTATGGCTACACCTTC
-	-	TRBV7-8	TRBJ2-7	CASSLGPGDYEQYF	TGTGCCAGCAGCTTGGGGCCAGGGGACTACGAGCAGTACTTC
-	-	TRBV6-2/TRBV6-3	TRBJ1-4	CASSIQRTSNEKLFF	TGTGCCAGCAGCATACAGAGGACTTCAAATGAAAAACTGTTTTTT
-	-	TRBV5-5	TRBJ2-1	CASTLSTASYNEQFF	TGTGCCAGCACCTTGTCGACAGCCTCCTACAATGAGCAGTTCTTC
TRBD1	-	TRBV9	TRBJ1-6	CASSVDVQGRSPLHF	TGTGCCAGCAGCGTAGACGTACAGGGGAGGTCACCCCTCCACTTT
TRBD1	few	TRBV6-4	TRBJ2-1	CASSLGTDPYNEQFF	TGTGCCAGCAGCCTAGGGACAGACCCCTACAATGAGCAGTTCTTC
-	-	TRBV10-2	TRBJ1-5	CASSESYSNQPQHF	TGCGCCAGCAGTGAGTCATATAGCAATCAGCCCCAGCATTTT
TRBD2	-	TRBV3-1/TRBV3-2	TRBJ2-2	CASSQVRAGGPITGELFF	TGTGCCAGCAGCCAAGTGAGAGCGGGAGGGCCGATCACCGGGGAGCTGTTTTTT
TRBD2	-	TRBV7-8	TRBJ2-1	CASSQASLAGDYNEQFF	TGTGCCAGCAGCCAGGCGTCTCTAGCGGGGGACTACAATGAGCAGTTCTTC
TRBD1	-	TRBV7-9	TRBJ1-2	CASSLLQGAYGYTF	TGTGCCAGCAGCTTACTACAGGGGGCCTATGGCTACACCTTC